One and the same sample provided the 29 T cell receptor beta chains below, sequenced in a study of blood T cell repertoires in COVID-19. Assay used: immunoSEQ multiplex PCR; TCRdb lists only in-frame clones, some missing. The data hold about 150,000 clones, with roughly nine tenths observed a single time. The specimen sequenced was peripheral blood. These receptors all stem from a man in his 60s with acute or convalescent COVID-19.

The CDR3 DNA follows: TGTGCCACCAGCCCCCGGGAGAGCTCCTACAATGAGCAGTTCTTC. Its translation: CATSPRESSYNEQFF. The chain is built from TRBV15 and TRBJ2-1, with D perhaps TRBD2 (6 bases). Trimming took off 5 bases at V and 0 bases at J, with 11 bases between the two ends. The CDR3 totals 15 residues. Germline lookup yields CDR1 LNHNV and CDR2 YYDKDF (reference sequence).

The chain has TRBV2 and TRBJ1-1; 7 bases are a match to TRBD1. This CDR3 contains 13 residues. CDR1 SNHLY and CDR2 FYNNEI come from the germline V gene. The V gene end was trimmed by 8 bases and the J gene end by 6 bases; junction bases not matched to a gene: 9. CDR3 sequence: CASSTGARAEAFF. The CDR3 bases are TGTGCCAGCTCAACAGGGGCGAGGGCTGAAGCTTTCTTT.

The J gene is TRBJ1-1, the V gene TRBV25-1, with a weak D call TRBD1 (6 bases). Germline values: CDR1 MGHDK, CDR2 SYGVNS. This CDR3 is 14 amino acids long. V gave up 5 bases and J gave up 1 base, with 11 bases separating them. CDR3 DNA: TGTGCCAGCAGTCTTTCGACAGGGAACACTGAAGCTTTCTTT. This codes for CASSLSTGNTEAFF.

This chain joins TRBV30 and TRBJ2-3; 9 positions match TRBD2. Germline V CDR1 and CDR2: GTSNPN, SVGIG (reference sequence). The ends lost 0 bases at V and 5 bases at J; junction bases unmatched: 6. The CDR3 is made up of 15 amino acids. The CDR3 bases are TGTGCCTGGAGTGTAAGGCGGGGGGGTTTAGATACGCAGTATTTT. It is translated as CAWSVRRGGLDTQYF.

In nucleotides, the CDR3 is TGTGCCAGCCATAAGGATGACAGTAAAGGCTACACCTTC. Amino acid sequence: CASHKDDSKGYTF. The chain uses TRBV27 and TRBJ1-2; possibly TRBD1 for D (5 bases). V lost 8 bases and J lost 8, with 18 bases in between. This CDR3 contains 13 residues. CDR1 is MNHEY and CDR2 is SMNVEV in the germline V gene (reference sequence).

In regard to this clone: One junction end disagrees with the germline gene, perhaps due to a read error. This chain connects TRBV20-1 to TRBJ2-1; 9 positions match TRBD2. This CDR3 has 11 residues. CDR1 is DFQATT and CDR2 is SNEGSKA in the germline V gene (reference sequence). CDR3 region: CSARTGTSILF. CDR3 nucleotides: TGCAGTGCTCGGACCGGGACTAGCATCCTCTTC.

The chain links TRBV5-1 to TRBJ1-3; 7 positions match TRBD1. The CDR3 is 16 residues long. CDR1 and CDR2 (germline): SGHRS, YFSETQ. The trim removed 4 bases at V and 0 bases at J, leaving 7 bases unmatched. The CDR3 nucleotides read TGCGCCAGCAGCCCAAGGACAGGAACCTCTGGAAACACCATATATTTT. Translating it yields CASSPRTGTSGNTIYF.

The chain has TRBV19 and TRBJ1-6; possible D gene TRBD1, 5 bases. This CDR3 contains 14 residues. V was clipped by 8 bases and J by 3 bases, with 11 bases between them. The germline CDR1 and CDR2 sequences are LNHDA and SQIVND (reference sequence). CDR3 sequence: CASATGVYNSPLHF. CDR3 coding DNA: TGTGCCAGTGCTACAGGTGTCTATAATTCACCCCTCCACTTT.

The chain combines TRBV25-1 with TRBJ1-1; a possible D gene is TRBD1 (6 bases). The CDR3 is 14 residues long. Germline values: CDR1 MGHDK, CDR2 SYGVNS. V was pared by 7 bases and J by 1 base, with 13 bases between. Here the CDR3 reads CASTGDTRNTEAFF. The CDR3 DNA sequence: TGTGCCAGCACCGGGGACACACGGAACACTGAAGCTTTCTTT.

Comments on this clone: The sample has other DNA sequences that encode this CDR3 too. The rearrangement joins TRBV5-1 to TRBJ1-5; unclear D gene. Trimming left V 0 bases short and J 2 bases short, with 6 bases between. The CDR3 has 14 residues. Germline V gene sequence: CDR1 SGHRS, CDR2 YFSETQ. The CDR3 bases are TGCGCCAGCAGCTTGGGGGGAGGCAATCAGCCCCAGCATTTT. Translated, it gives CASSLGGGNQPQHF.

DNA for the CDR3: TGTGCCAGTAACCGGGACAGGGGAAACCAGCCCCAGCATTTT. Amino acid sequence: CASNRDRGNQPQHF. The rearrangement uses TRBV19 and TRBJ1-5; TRBD1 matches at 10 bases. The CDR3 is 14 amino acids. The germline V gene has CDR1 LNHDA and CDR2 SQIVND (reference sequence). Trimming removed 7 bases from V and 7 bases from J; junction bases left unmatched: 7.

A word on this clone: In the same sample, other DNA sequences code for this CDR3. CDR3 DNA: TGTGCCAGCAGTATAGGGGTGACTGAAGCTTTCTTT. Its protein is CASSIGVTEAFF. This chain links TRBV6-2 or TRBV6-3 with TRBJ1-1; the D gene is possibly TRBD1 (5 bases). CDR3 length: 12 amino acids. Trimming took off 5 bases at V and 5 bases at J, with 9 bases between the two ends. The V gene's germline CDR1 is MNHEY and CDR2 SVGEGT.

V usage is TRBV4-2 and J usage is TRBJ1-2; D gene ambiguous. Germline V gives CDR1 LGHNA, CDR2 YNFKEQ. V was trimmed by 1 base and J by 3 bases, leaving 12 bases between them. The CDR3 loop spans 15 amino acids. The CDR3 is CASSQVPGLDYGYTF. The CDR3 bases are TGTGCCAGCAGCCAAGTTCCAGGCCTGGACTATGGCTACACCTTC.

The J gene is TRBJ1-5, the V gene TRBV10-2; D possibly corresponds to TRBD1 (5 bases). CDR3 size: 13 residues. V was trimmed by 8 bases and J by 7 bases, leaving 15 bases between them. Germline CDR1 is WSHSY and CDR2 is SAAADI. CDR3 sequence reads: CASRGGLPQPQHF. DNA for the CDR3: TGCGCCAGCCGCGGGGGACTCCCCCAGCCCCAGCATTTT.

The chain links TRBV4-1 to TRBJ1-4; D remains unclear. The germline V gene encodes CDR1 MGHRA and CDR2 YSYEKL. Trimming pared 3 bases from V and 2 bases from J, leaving 4 bases between. The CDR3 spans 13 residues. The CDR3 DNA is TGCGCCAGCAGCCATGAGACTAATGAAAAACTGTTTTTT. Residues: CASSHETNEKLFF.

The chain combines TRBV30 with TRBJ1-1; 9 bases line up with TRBD1. Germline CDR1 GTSNPN, CDR2 SVGIG (reference sequence). CDR3 size: 13 residues. V trimming: 7 bases; J trimming: 5 bases; junction bases outside the gene matches: 8. The CDR3 here is CAFKGTGSTEAFF. CDR3 sequence (DNA): TGTGCCTTTAAAGGGACAGGGTCAACTGAAGCTTTCTTT.

This clone appeared many times. The chain links TRBV7-2 to TRBJ1-6; weak D call: TRBD1 (5 bases). The CDR3 totals 14 residues. Germline V gene sequence: CDR1 SGHTA, CDR2 FQGNSA. Between the trimmed V and J ends, which lost 5 bases and 9 bases, there was a span of 14 bases. Here the CDR3 DNA reads TGTGCCAGCAGCCTAGGAGGCGGGGGTTCACCCCTCCACTTT. Its translation: CASSLGGGGSPLHF. The full variable domain, with the rest looked up from reference TRBV7-2 and TRBJ1-6, is GAGVSQSPSNKVTEKGKDVELRCDPISGHTALYWYRQSLGQGLEFLIYFQGNSAPDKSGLPSDRFSAERTGGSVSTLTIQRTQQEDSAVYLCASSLGGGGSPLHFGNGTRLTVT.

The chain couples TRBV6-5 to TRBJ1-1, with D hard to call. V lost 7 bases and J lost 4, with 10 bases in between. The CDR3 totals 12 residues. Germline CDR1 MNHEY, CDR2 SVGAGI. This CDR3 reads CASNTRGTEAFF. DNA of the CDR3: TGTGCCAGCAATACTCGGGGCACTGAAGCTTTCTTT.

The table lists this clone with a count of one. The chain recombines TRBV2 with TRBJ1-1; D is possibly TRBD1 (6 bases). In germline, CDR1 is SNHLY, CDR2 FYNNEI. Trimming removed 8 bases from V and 1 base from J, with 17 bases in between. The CDR3 is 15 residues long. In DNA, the CDR3 is TGTGCCAGCTCAGGGGATACTTCACAGAACACTGAAGCTTTCTTT. It translates to CASSGDTSQNTEAFF. Drawing the rest from reference TRBV2 and TRBJ1-1, the complete variable domain is EPEVTQTPSHQVTQMGQEVILRCVPISNHLYFYWYRQILGQKVEFLVSFYNNEISEKSEIFDDQFSVERPDGSNFTLKIRSTKLEDSAMYFCASSGDTSQNTEAFFGQGTRLTVV.

The chain uses TRBV19 and TRBJ2-4, with 7 bases identical to TRBD1. This CDR3 comprises 15 residues. Germline lookup yields CDR1 LNHDA and CDR2 SQIVND (reference sequence). After removal of 4 bases from V and 6 bases from J, the junction contained 9 bases not matched to a gene. The CDR3 is CASSTSGTDLNIQYF. In DNA form, the CDR3 reads TGTGCCAGTAGTACATCCGGGACAGACCTAAACATTCAGTACTTC.

The V and J genes are TRBV12-3 or TRBV12-4 and TRBJ1-1; D is possibly TRBD1 (6 bases). The CDR3 runs to 13 residues. V was clipped by 5 bases and J by 6 bases, with 13 bases between them. CDR3 nucleotide sequence: TGTGCCAGCAGTCTCCGGGGGGGCCCTGAAGCTTTCTTT. It encodes CASSLRGGPEAFF.

CDR3 DNA sequence: TGTGCCAGCAGCTGGTCGACAGCCAATGAGCAGTTCTTC. This sequence encodes CASSWSTANEQFF. The chain is built from TRBV5-4 and TRBJ2-1, with D maybe TRBD1 (5 bases). V was shortened by 3 bases and J by 6 bases, with 10 bases between the two germline ends. Germline V gene lookup returns CDR1 SGHNT and CDR2 YYREEE (reference sequence). The CDR3 runs 13 residues.

V usage is TRBV5-1 and J usage is TRBJ1-2; a possible D gene is TRBD1 (5 bases). The germline V gene has CDR1 SGHRS and CDR2 YFSETQ. The length of the CDR3 is 15 residues. The ends were cut back, 0 bases at V and 3 bases at J, with 12 bases in the middle. The chain's CDR3 is CASSLAGGPDYGYTF. The CDR3 coding sequence is TGCGCCAGCAGCTTGGCCGGGGGTCCGGACTATGGCTACACCTTC.

The J gene is TRBJ1-6, the V gene TRBV2; 7 nucleotides line up with TRBD1. With 8 bases clipped from V and 0 bases from J, the junction kept 4 bases outside the gene matches. Germline-derived CDR1 and CDR2 are SNHLY and FYNNEI. This CDR3 has 15 amino acids. CDR3 protein: CASRQGDSYNSPLHF. The CDR3 DNA is TGTGCCAGCCGACAGGGAGACTCCTATAATTCACCCCTCCACTTT.

A note on this clone: This specimen includes other DNA sequences encoding the same CDR3. The chain joins TRBV29-1 to TRBJ1-5; the D gene is possibly TRBD1 (5 bases). Germline V gene data show CDR1 as SQVTM and CDR2 as ANQGSEA. The V gene lost 4 bases and the J gene lost 4 bases, with 11 bases spanning the gap. There are 13 residues in the CDR3. The CDR3 reads CSVGGVGNQPQHF. The DNA of the CDR3 is TGCAGCGTTGGGGGGGTTGGAAATCAGCCCCAGCATTTT.

This clone was seen once. This rearrangement joins TRBV7-6 to TRBJ2-3, with D possibly TRBD1 on 6 matching bases. V gave up 2 bases and J gave up 0 bases, with 12 bases separating them. Germline V CDR1 and CDR2: SGHVS, FNYEAQ. The CDR3 consists of 16 residues. CDR3 loop: CASSLQGQSSTDTQYF. The CDR3 DNA reads TGTGCCAGCAGCTTACAAGGACAGTCTAGCACAGATACGCAGTATTTT.

V is TRBV6-5 and J is TRBJ1-3, with 7 bases matching TRBD1. From germline, CDR1 is MNHEY and CDR2 SVGAGI. J lost 3 bases, V lost 7 bases, and 6 bases had no gene match. There are 14 residues in the CDR3. The CDR3 is CASNPTGVGNTIYF. DNA of the CDR3: TGTGCCAGCAACCCTACAGGGGTTGGAAACACCATATATTTT.

J is TRBJ1-1 and V is TRBV15, with D maybe TRBD1 (6 bases). V was cut by 2 bases and J by 2 bases, with 18 bases left in between. Germline CDR1 LNHNV, CDR2 YYDKDF (reference sequence). The CDR3 extends over 17 amino acids. The CDR3 loop is CATSRRLYGTSNTEAFF. DNA of the CDR3: TGTGCCACCAGCAGACGATTATACGGGACATCTAACACTGAAGCTTTCTTT.

The rearrangement uses TRBV3-1 (or the pseudogene TRBV3-2) and TRBJ1-4; D gene unclear. Trimming shortened V by 2 bases and J by 2 bases, and 12 bases separated the two germline ends. The CDR3 loop spans 16 amino acids. Germline lookup yields CDR1 LGHDT and CDR2 YNNKEL (reference sequence). The DNA of the CDR3 is TGTGCCAGCAGCCAAACGGAACTAGGGACTAATGAAAAACTGTTTTTT. This gives the protein CASSQTELGTNEKLFF.